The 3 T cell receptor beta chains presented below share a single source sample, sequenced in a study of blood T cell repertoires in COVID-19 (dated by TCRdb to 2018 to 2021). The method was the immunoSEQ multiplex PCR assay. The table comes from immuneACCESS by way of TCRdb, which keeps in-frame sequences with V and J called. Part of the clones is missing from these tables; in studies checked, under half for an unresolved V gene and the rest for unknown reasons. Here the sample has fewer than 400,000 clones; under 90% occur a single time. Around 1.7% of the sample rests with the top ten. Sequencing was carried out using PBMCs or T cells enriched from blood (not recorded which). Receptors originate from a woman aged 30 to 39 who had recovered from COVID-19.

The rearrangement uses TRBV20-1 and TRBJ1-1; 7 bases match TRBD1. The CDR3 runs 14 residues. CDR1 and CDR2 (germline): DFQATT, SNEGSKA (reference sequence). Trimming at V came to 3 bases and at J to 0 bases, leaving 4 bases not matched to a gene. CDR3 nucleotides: TGCAGTGCTAGTAGGGACAGCGTGAACACTGAAGCTTTCTTT. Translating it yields CSASRDSVNTEAFF.

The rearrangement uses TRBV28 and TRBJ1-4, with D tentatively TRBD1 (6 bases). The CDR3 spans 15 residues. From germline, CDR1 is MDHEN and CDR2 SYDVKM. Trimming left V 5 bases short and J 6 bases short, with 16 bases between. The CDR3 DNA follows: TGTGCCAGCAGTCGGAACAGGGTCTTTTATGAAAAACTGTTTTTT. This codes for CASSRNRVFYEKLFF.

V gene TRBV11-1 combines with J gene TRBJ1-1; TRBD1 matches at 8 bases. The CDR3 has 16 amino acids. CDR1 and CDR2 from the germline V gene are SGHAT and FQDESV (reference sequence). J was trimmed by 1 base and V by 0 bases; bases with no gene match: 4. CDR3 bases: TGTGCCAGCAGCTTAGCTGCCGGGACAGGGAACACTGAAGCTTTCTTT. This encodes CASSLAAGTGNTEAFF.